These 22 T cell receptor beta chains originate from one sample sequenced in a study of CD8+CD57+ T cells in acquired aplastic anemia (dated by TCRdb to 2016 to 2019). The patients picked for sequencing were ones in whom flow cytometry had shown an expansion of CD8+CD57+ cells. The run used an Illumina HiSeq 2000. Genomic DNA was used as template for profiling of TCR beta VDJ combinations and CDR3 sequences. Through fastp at Q25 and MiXCR, TCRdb rebuilt clones from the public reads, retaining in-frame beta chains. Each entry merges the rows of one CDR3 protein and shows their most common DNA and genes. Across this sample there are approximately 190,000 distinct CDR3 sequences, with 48% seen only once. The ten largest clones capture over 7.5% of the sample. The sample consisted of sorted CD4+, CD8+, or CD8+CD57+ T cells (not recorded which) from PBMCs. The receptor set was obtained from a human donor with aplastic anemia.

Concerning this clonotype itself: The junction differs from germline at one of its ends, possibly a read error. In DNA, the CDR3 is TGTGCCAGCAGCATAGCGACAGGGACAGGGAGCACTGAAGCTTTCTTT. This encodes CASSIATGTGSTEAFF. The rearrangement links TRBV7-2 to TRBJ1-1, with 9 bases lining up with TRBD1. The CDR3 totals 16 residues. Looked up from germline, CDR1 is SGHTA and CDR2 is FQGNSA.

This clonotype was seen repeatedly, ten times or more. The V gene is TRBV20-1, the J gene TRBJ2-7; 9 nucleotides line up with TRBD1. V lost 6 bases to trimming and J lost 3 bases; unmatched junction nucleotides: 15. The CDR3 totals 16 residues. CDR1 is DFQATT, CDR2 SNEGSKA, per germline (reference sequence). The CDR3 bases are TGCAGTGCGGCTAAACAACAGGGGGCTGTCCTCTACGAGCAGTACTTC. Amino acid sequence: CSAAKQQGAVLYEQYF.

The chain uses TRBV10-3 and TRBJ1-2; D ambiguous. V lost 2 bases and J lost 8, with 24 bases in between. The CDR3 sequence is 17 residues long. Germline values: CDR1 ENHRY, CDR2 SYGVKD. CDR3 in amino acids: CAISEPAGIGKYRGYTF. The CDR3 DNA sequence: TGTGCCATCAGTGAGCCCGCTGGCATAGGGAAATATCGAGGCTACACCTTC.

This clonotype was observed many times. The chain uses TRBV6-5 and TRBJ1-4; the D is unclear. Trimming removed 0 bases at V and 10 bases at J, with 9 bases between. The CDR3 is 13 residues long. Germline CDR1 and CDR2: MNHEY and SVGAGI. DNA of the CDR3: TGTGCCAGCAGTTACTCGGATGACACAAAACTGTTTTTT. This codes for CASSYSDDTKLFF.

This clonotype has just one count. The rearrangement uses TRBV5-5 and TRBJ2-3; D is unclear. Germline V lookup: CDR1 SGHKS, CDR2 YYEKEE (reference sequence). The CDR3 totals 15 residues. V was trimmed by 1 base and J by 0 bases, leaving 9 bases between them. CDR3 bases: TGTGCCAGCAGCTTGCAACTTCCTAGCACAGATACGCAGTATTTT. It encodes CASSLQLPSTDTQYF.

The chain is built from TRBV29-1 and TRBJ2-5; 9 bases align to TRBD1. The CDR3 consists of 15 residues. The germline CDR1 and CDR2 sequences are SQVTM and ANQGSEA. V lost 6 bases to trimming and J lost 0 bases; unmatched junction nucleotides: 8. The CDR3 spells CSVDRGGTHQETQYF. CDR3 coding DNA: TGCAGCGTCGACAGGGGGGGGACTCACCAAGAGACCCAGTACTTC.

V is TRBV20-1 and J is TRBJ2-3; D possibly corresponds to TRBD2 (6 bases). Germline V lookup: CDR1 DFQATT, CDR2 SNEGSKA (reference sequence). The CDR3 spans 17 residues. V shed 6 bases and J shed 2 bases, with 24 bases lying between them. CDR3 nucleotides: TGCAGTGCCAAACCCCTCCGGGACTCTTCTATCACAGATACGCAGTATTTT. Its translation is CSAKPLRDSSITDTQYF.

The rearrangement joins TRBV2 to TRBJ2-5; no clear D gene. This CDR3 comprises 11 residues. The germline gives CDR1 SNHLY, CDR2 FYNNEI. The CDR3 loop reads CDRPGQETQYF. DNA for the CDR3: TGTGACAGACCAGGTCAAGAGACCCAGTACTTC.

The chain combines TRBV29-1 with TRBJ1-1; D possibly corresponds to TRBD1 (6 bases). In germline, CDR1 is SQVTM, CDR2 ANQGSEA. The CDR3 loop spans 13 amino acids. V lost 1 base and J lost 5, with 11 bases in between. In DNA, the CDR3 is TGCAGCGTTGAAGCAGGGGTATCGACTGAAGCTTTCTTT. Protein sequence: CSVEAGVSTEAFF.

This clonotype occurred many times. The chain uses TRBV5-6 and TRBJ1-2, with a weak D call TRBD1 (6 bases). Germline lookup yields CDR1 SGHDT and CDR2 YYEEEE. This CDR3 comprises 14 residues. V gave up 0 bases and J gave up 3 bases, with 9 bases separating them. Here the CDR3 reads CASSLGTGHYGYTF. CDR3 DNA: TGTGCCAGCAGCTTGGGAACAGGGCACTATGGCTACACCTTC.

This chain links TRBV12-3 or TRBV12-4 with TRBJ2-7; TRBD1 matches at 12 bases. The CDR3 covers 13 residues. The ends lost 6 bases at V and 8 bases at J; junction bases unmatched: 5. In DNA, the CDR3 is TGTGCCAGCAGGCCTGGGACAGGGGGCAAGCAGTACTTC. It yields the protein CASRPGTGGKQYF.

This clonotype showed up just a few times. V is TRBV3-1 and J is TRBJ1-1, with TRBD1 as a possible D gene (5 bases). Germline V gene data show CDR1 as LGHDT and CDR2 as YNNKEL (reference sequence). Trimming shortened V by 4 bases and J by 8 bases, and 14 bases separated the two germline ends. The CDR3 is 13 amino acids. For the CDR3, the DNA is TGTGCCAGCAGCCTTCAGGGAGTAGGGGAAGCTTTCTTT. Translation gives CASSLQGVGEAFF.

CDR3 coding DNA: TGCAGCGTTGAATTCGGGGGGAAGAGCTCCTACGAGCAGTACTTC. Translation: CSVEFGGKSSYEQYF. The chain has TRBV29-1 and TRBJ2-7; 7 positions agree with TRBD2. The CDR3 consists of 15 residues. Germline values: CDR1 SQVTM, CDR2 ANQGSEA. J gave up 0 bases and V 2 bases, and 7 bases lay outside the gene matches.

The gene calls are TRBV10-1 and TRBJ2-2; D uncertain. Germline loops: CDR1 WNHNN, CDR2 SYGVQD (reference sequence). This CDR3 is built from 16 residues. V was clipped by 7 bases and J by 7 bases, with 22 bases between them. The CDR3 here is CASTHPWRLHGGELFF. In DNA, the CDR3 is TGCGCCAGCACCCATCCCTGGCGTCTACACGGCGGGGAGCTGTTTTTT.

This clonotype was observed a few times. This chain links TRBV19 with TRBJ1-4; TRBD1 matches at 7 bases. V dropped 7 bases and J dropped 0; count of bases not matched to a gene: 5. Germline CDR1 and CDR2: LNHDA and SQIVND (reference sequence). The CDR3 has 15 residues. DNA of the CDR3: TGTGCCAGTACCGTTCAGGGGGCAACTAATGAAAAACTGTTTTTT. The encoded protein is CASTVQGATNEKLFF. Based on the CDR3 plus reference TRBV19 and TRBJ1-4, the full variable domain is DGGITQSPKYLFRKEGQNVTLSCEQNLNHDAMYWYRQDPGQGLRLIYYSQIVNDFQKGDIAEGYSVSREKKESFPLTVTSAQKNPTAFYLCASTVQGATNEKLFFGSGTQLSVL.

This clonotype was seen many times. The chain is built from TRBV12-3 or TRBV12-4 and TRBJ2-3; 12 bases agree with TRBD2. The CDR3 totals 16 residues. The junction had 4 bases not matched to a gene; V was cut back by 4 bases and J by 2 bases. The chain's CDR3 is CASSSRLAGVTDTQYF. The DNA for the CDR3 is TGTGCCAGCAGTTCACGACTAGCGGGAGTCACAGATACGCAGTATTTT.

This chain links TRBV27 with TRBJ1-1; 9 nucleotides align to TRBD1. There are 15 residues in the CDR3. V was clipped by 5 bases and J by 1 base; unmatched bases: 5. CDR1 MNHEY and CDR2 SMNVEV come from the germline V gene (reference sequence). The CDR3, as DNA: TGTGCCAGCAGTCCCCGGACAGGGGCGAACACTGAAGCTTTCTTT. Its protein product is CASSPRTGANTEAFF.

The rearrangement joins TRBV10-2 to TRBJ2-2; the match to TRBD2 covers 7 bases. The germline V gene encodes CDR1 WSHSY and CDR2 SAAADI. The trim removed 4 bases at V and 3 bases at J, leaving 2 bases unmatched. This CDR3 region has 14 residues. DNA of the CDR3: TGCGCCAGCAGTGGTGGGAGGGACACCGGGGAGCTGTTTTTT. Translating gives CASSGGRDTGELFF.

This clonotype came up many times. The chain employs TRBV2 and TRBJ2-1, with TRBD1 matching 8 bases. J lost 4 bases, V lost 8 bases, and 4 bases had no gene match. The length of the CDR3 is 13 residues. Looked up from germline, CDR1 is SNHLY and CDR2 is FYNNEI. CDR3 residues: CASDRQGYNEQFF. CDR3 DNA: TGTGCCAGCGACAGACAGGGGTACAATGAGCAGTTCTTC.

The chain couples TRBV12-3 or TRBV12-4 to TRBJ1-2, with D unclear. The CDR3 extends over 13 amino acids. Trimming removed 4 bases at V and 8 bases at J, with 14 bases between. This CDR3 reads CASSSGSLRGYTF. The CDR3 DNA is TGTGCCAGCAGTTCGGGAAGCTTGAGGGGCTACACCTTC.

This clonotype was recorded at least ten times. The chain recombines TRBV6-1 with TRBJ2-7; D remains ambiguous. This CDR3 is 14 amino acids long. Germline values: CDR1 MNHNS, CDR2 SASEGT. V lost 0 bases to trimming and J lost 3 bases, with 9 bases between them. CDR3 coding DNA: TGTGCCAGCAGTGAAGCAGGCAGGCTCTACGAGCAGTACTTC. Translating it yields CASSEAGRLYEQYF.

A note on this clonotype: At one end, the junction sequence differs from germline, possibly due to a read error. The chain couples TRBV7-9 to TRBJ1-5, with unresolved D. The CDR3 runs 12 residues. Germline assignment: CDR1 SEHNR and CDR2 FQNEAQ (reference sequence). The CDR3 here is CVSSLTGQPQHF. The CDR3 DNA reads TGTGTCAGCAGCTTAACGGGTCAGCCCCAGCATTTT.